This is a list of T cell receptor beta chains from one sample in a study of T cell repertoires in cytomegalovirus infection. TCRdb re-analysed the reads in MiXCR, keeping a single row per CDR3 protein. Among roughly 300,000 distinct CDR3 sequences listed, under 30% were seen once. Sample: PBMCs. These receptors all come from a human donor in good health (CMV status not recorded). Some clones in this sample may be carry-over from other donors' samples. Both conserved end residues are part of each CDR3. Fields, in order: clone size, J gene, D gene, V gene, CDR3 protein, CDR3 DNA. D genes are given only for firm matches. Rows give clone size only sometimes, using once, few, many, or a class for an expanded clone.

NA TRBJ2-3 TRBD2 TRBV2 CASSATSGGVRTDTQYF TGTGCCAGCAGTGCGACTAGCGGGGGGGTACGCACAGATACGCAGTATTTT
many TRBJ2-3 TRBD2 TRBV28 CASSQGLAPDTQYF TGTGCCAGCAGCCAGGGACTAGCGCCTGATACGCAGTATTTT
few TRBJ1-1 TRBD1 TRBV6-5 CASSRRQGVNTEAFF TGTGCCAGCAGTCGCCGACAGGGGGTTAACACTGAAGCTTTCTTT
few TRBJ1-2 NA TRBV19 CASSITGIEQGYTF TGTGCCAGTAGTATCACAGGGATCGAGCAGGGCTACACCTTC
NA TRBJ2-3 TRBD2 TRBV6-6 CASRSGGALDTQYF TGTGCCAGCAGGTCCGGGGGGGCCCTAGATACGCAGTATTTT
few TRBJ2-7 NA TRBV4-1 CASSLRDGPYEQYF TGCGCCAGCAGCCTGCGGGACGGTCCCTACGAGCAGTACTTC
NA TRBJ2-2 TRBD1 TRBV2 CASSVEGQGTGELFF TGTGCCAGCAGTGTTGAAGGACAGGGCACCGGGGAGCTGTTTTTT
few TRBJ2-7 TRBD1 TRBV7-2 CASSLAIGDRYEQYF TGTGCCAGCAGCTTAGCGATAGGGGACAGGTACGAGCAGTACTTC
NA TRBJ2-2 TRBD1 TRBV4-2 CASSQPLFGTGRAGELFF TGTGCCAGCAGCCAACCCCTCTTCGGGACAGGGAGAGCCGGGGAGCTGTTTTTT
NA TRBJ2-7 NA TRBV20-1 CSAFKPGTPSSEQYF TGCAGTGCTTTTAAACCTGGGACACCTTCTTCGGAGCAGTACTTC
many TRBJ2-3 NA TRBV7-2 CASSLASSTDTQYF TGTGCCAGCAGCTTAGCTAGTAGCACAGATACGCAGTATTTT
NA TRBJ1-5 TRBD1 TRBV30 CAWSTGARSNQPQHF TGTGCCTGGAGTACAGGGGCGCGCAGCAATCAGCCCCAGCATTTT
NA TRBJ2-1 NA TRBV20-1 CSRRGFDNEQFF TGCAGTAGGAGGGGATTTGACAATGAGCAGTTCTTC
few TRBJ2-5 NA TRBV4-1 CASSQGRGSLLETQYF TGCGCCAGCAGCCAAGGTCGAGGGAGCCTCTTGGAGACCCAGTACTTC
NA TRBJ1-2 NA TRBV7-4 CASSLGERVPYGYTF TGTGCCAGCAGCTTAGGGGAGCGGGTGCCCTATGGCTACACCTTC
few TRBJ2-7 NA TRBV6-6 CASARERYEQYF TGTGCCAGCGCCCGGGAACGATACGAGCAGTACTTC
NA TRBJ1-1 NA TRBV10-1 CASSETPQGNTEAFF TGCGCCAGCAGTGAGACGCCACAGGGGAACACTGAAGCTTTCTTT
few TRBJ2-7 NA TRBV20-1 CSARTGSYEQYF TGCAGTGCTAGAACCGGGTCCTACGAGCAGTACTTC
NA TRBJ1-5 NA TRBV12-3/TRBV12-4 CASSFTGQPQHF TGTGCCAGCAGTTTCACCGGGCAGCCCCAGCATTTT
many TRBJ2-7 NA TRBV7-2 CASSLLGGAPREQYF TGTGCCAGCAGCTTACTCGGGGGCGCCCCTAGGGAGCAGTACTTC
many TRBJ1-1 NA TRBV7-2 CASSRVAESPFF TGTGCCAGCAGCCGGGTGGCAGAATCCCCTTTCTTT
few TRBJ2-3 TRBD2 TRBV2 CATHPMRGNTDTQYF TGTGCCACCCACCCCATGCGGGGGAACACAGATACGCAGTATTTT
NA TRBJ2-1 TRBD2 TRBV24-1 CATSALTGGSYNEQFF TGTGCCACCAGTGCCCTGACGGGGGGCTCCTACAATGAGCAGTTCTTC
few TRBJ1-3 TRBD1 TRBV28 CASSRGQGITGNTIYF TGTGCCAGCAGTCGCGGACAGGGAATAACCGGAAACACCATATATTTT
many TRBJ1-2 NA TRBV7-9 CASSDLGRNYGYTF TGTGCCAGCAGCGACCTAGGACGGAACTATGGCTACACCTTC
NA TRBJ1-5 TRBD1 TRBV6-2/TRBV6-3 CASSDTPAGPGDRGQPQHF TGTGCCAGCAGTGACACCCCCGCCGGACCGGGGGACAGGGGACAGCCCCAGCATTTT
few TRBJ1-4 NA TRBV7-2 CASSPGVRAEKLFF TGTGCCAGCAGCCCAGGAGTCCGAGCGGAAAAACTGTTTTTT
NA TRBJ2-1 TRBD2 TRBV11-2 CASSLGGLGNEQFF TGTGCCAGCAGCTTAGGGGGACTAGGCAATGAGCAGTTCTTC
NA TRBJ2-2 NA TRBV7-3 CASSSQRTGELFF TGTGCCAGCAGCTCTCAACGTACCGGGGAGCTGTTTTTT
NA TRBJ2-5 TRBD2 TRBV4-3 CASSQDRVAGGGRETQYF TGCGCCAGCAGCCAAGATCGGGTGGCGGGAGGTGGTCGAGAGACCCAGTACTTC
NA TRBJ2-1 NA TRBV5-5 CASSLGHPSYNEQFF TGTGCCAGCAGCTTGGGACACCCATCCTACAATGAGCAGTTCTTC
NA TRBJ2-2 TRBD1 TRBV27 CASSYSGGEVTGELFF TGTGCCAGCAGTTATTCAGGGGGCGAGGTCACCGGGGAGCTGTTTTTT
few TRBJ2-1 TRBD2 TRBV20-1 CSASRLAGPNEQFF TGCAGTGCTTCGAGACTAGCGGGACCCAATGAGCAGTTCTTC
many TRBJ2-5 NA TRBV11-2 CASSHLRDVAQETQYF TGTGCCAGCAGCCATCTGAGGGACGTAGCCCAAGAGACCCAGTACTTC
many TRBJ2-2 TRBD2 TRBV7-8 CASSSRLARAGELFF TGTGCCAGCAGCTCAAGACTAGCTCGCGCCGGGGAGCTGTTTTTT
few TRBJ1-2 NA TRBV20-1 CSARRQDYGYTF TGCAGTGCTAGACGACAGGACTATGGCTACACCTTC